A single sample gave rise to the 27 T cell receptor beta chains below, sequenced in a study of blood T cell repertoires in COVID-19. TCRdb keeps only in-frame clones here, not all; method: immunoSEQ multiplex PCR. The data hold 200,000 to 250,000 clones, with more than 75% observed a single time. Sequencing was carried out using peripheral blood. The receptor source for this set is a woman younger than 45 who had recovered from COVID-19.

The rearrangement links TRBV6-6 to TRBJ1-1, with a possible D match to TRBD1 (6 bases). Trimming stripped 6 bases from V and 6 bases from J, with 17 bases between. This CDR3 is built from 14 residues. Germline V lookup: CDR1 MNHNY, CDR2 SVGAGI (reference sequence). CDR3 region: CASSSTGRDAEAFF. The CDR3 coding sequence is TGTGCCAGCAGCTCTACAGGGCGAGATGCTGAAGCTTTCTTT.

The V gene is TRBV7-9, the J gene TRBJ1-1; a weak D match, TRBD1 (6 bases). CDR1 is SEHNR, CDR2 FQNEAQ, per germline (reference sequence). Trimming cost V 10 bases and J 1 base, with 19 bases left between them. The CDR3 is 15 amino acids. The CDR3 bases are TGTGCCACCACCAGGACGGGGGGGGCGAACACTGAAGCTTTCTTT. It translates to CATTRTGGANTEAFF.

The genes are TRBV7-6 and TRBJ1-6, with D uncertain. V lost 4 bases to trimming and J lost 0 bases, with 22 bases between them. The germline gives CDR1 SGHVS, CDR2 FNYEAQ. CDR3 length equals 20 residues. CDR3 DNA sequence: TGTGCCAGCAGCTCAACTAGTGTGGGCAGTTTTAGCTCCTATAATTCACCCCTCCACTTT. Protein: CASSSTSVGSFSSYNSPLHF.

This chain uses TRBV23-1 with TRBJ2-7; TRBD2 matches at 13 bases. TRBV23-1 is an open reading frame whose function is uncertain. This CDR3 is built from 18 residues. Germline trimming cut 0 bases from V and 7 bases from J; bases unmatched to any gene: 12. As DNA, the CDR3 is TGCGCCAGCAGTCAATCGGAAACTAGCGGGGGGGCGGTGAGAGAGCAGTACTTC. Translation: CASSQSETSGGAVREQYF.

The chain employs TRBV6-6 and TRBJ1-5, with TRBD1 identical over 10 bases. In germline, CDR1 is MNHNY, CDR2 SVGAGI (reference sequence). With V trimmed by 4 bases and J by 7 bases, 4 bases remained unmatched. This CDR3 is built from 14 residues. The CDR3 region has the DNA TGTGCCAGCAGTTCCAGGACAGGGGGACAGCCCCAGCATTTT. Protein: CASSSRTGGQPQHF.

The V and J genes are TRBV3-1 (or the pseudogene TRBV3-2) and TRBJ2-7, with D possibly being TRBD1 (6 bases). The CDR3 runs to 17 residues. CDR1 and CDR2 (germline): LGHDT, YNNKEL (reference sequence). With 0 bases removed from V and 4 bases from J, the gap between germline ends came to 19 bases. The CDR3 DNA follows: TGTGCCAGCAGCCAAGATCGGATGACCCTAAGGGGGTACGAGCAGTACTTC. Amino acids: CASSQDRMTLRGYEQYF.

The V gene is TRBV2, the J gene TRBJ2-3; 11 bases fit TRBD2. Per the germline V gene, CDR1 is SNHLY and CDR2 is FYNNEI. The CDR3 is made up of 15 amino acids. Trimming at V came to 9 bases and at J to 0 bases, leaving 5 bases not matched to a gene. For the CDR3, the DNA is TGTGCCAGTGGGGGACTAGCGGTTAGCACAGATACGCAGTATTTT. Translation gives CASGGLAVSTDTQYF.

The chain links TRBV18 to TRBJ2-5; TRBD2 matches at 8 bases. V dropped 3 bases and J dropped 2; count of bases not matched to a gene: 5. The germline CDR1 and CDR2 sequences are KGHSH and LQKENI. This CDR3 is 15 amino acids long. CDR3 amino acids: CASSPTGGIQETQYF. In DNA, the CDR3 is TGTGCCAGCTCACCGACGGGGGGGATTCAAGAGACCCAGTACTTC.

V and J are TRBV5-1 and TRBJ1-1, with a possible D match to TRBD1 (6 bases). This CDR3 region has 14 residues. The V end was cut by 6 bases, the J end by 3 bases, with 15 bases between. Germline lookup yields CDR1 SGHRS and CDR2 YFSETQ. CDR3 DNA: TGCGCCAGCATGACACAGGGCCCCCACACTGAAGCTTTCTTT. Its protein product is CASMTQGPHTEAFF.

This chain uses TRBV2 with TRBJ1-2; D may be TRBD1 (6 bases). Trimming removed 5 bases at V and 7 bases at J, with 17 bases between. CDR1 and CDR2 (germline): SNHLY, FYNNEI. The CDR3 spans 14 residues. The CDR3 DNA is TGTGCCAGCAGTCTTGGCGGACAGTCGGGTGGCTACACCTTC. As protein: CASSLGGQSGGYTF.

This chain links TRBV5-4 with TRBJ2-5, with 10 bases that match TRBD2. Germline V gives CDR1 SGHNT, CDR2 YYREEE (reference sequence). This CDR3 contains 18 residues. V gave up 3 bases and J gave up 1 base; unmatched junction bases: 12. The CDR3, as DNA: TGTGCCAGCAGCTCCGGAGGAGCGGGGGGGAGTGGCCAAGAGACCCAGTACTTC. This translates into CASSSGGAGGSGQETQYF.

The V call is TRBV5-4, the J call TRBJ1-3; 7 nucleotides line up with TRBD1. The ends lost 7 bases at V and 2 bases at J; junction bases unmatched: 6. CDR1 SGHNT and CDR2 YYREEE come from the germline V gene (reference sequence). The CDR3 loop spans 14 amino acids. CDR3 loop: CASGYRGAGNTIYF. The CDR3 DNA sequence: TGTGCCAGCGGTTACAGGGGAGCTGGAAACACCATATATTTT.

The chain joins TRBV7-2 to TRBJ2-1; 9 bases are a match to TRBD2. The CDR3 runs 16 residues. V was pared by 3 bases and J by 4 bases, with 7 bases of the junction left unmatched. The germline V gene encodes CDR1 SGHTA and CDR2 FQGNSA. CDR3 sequence (DNA): TGTGCCAGCAGCTTCCGATTAGCGGGGGTTTACAATGAGCAGTTCTTC. It is translated as CASSFRLAGVYNEQFF.

This rearrangement joins TRBV14 to TRBJ1-2, with no clear D. This CDR3 contains 14 residues. Germline values: CDR1 SGHDN, CDR2 FVKESK. Trimming shortened V by 4 bases and J by 7 bases, and 16 bases separated the two germline ends. The CDR3: CASSRGPASVGYTF. The CDR3 bases are TGTGCCAGCAGCCGAGGGCCGGCTTCGGTTGGCTACACCTTC.

CDR3 DNA: TGCAGCGTTGAGTACAGGGGGGGCGTTGGGACCCAGTACTTC. This gives the protein CSVEYRGGVGTQYF. V and J are TRBV29-1 and TRBJ2-5, with a tentative D call TRBD1 (8 bases). The germline gives CDR1 SQVTM, CDR2 ANQGSEA. The CDR3 spans 14 residues. The V and J ends lost 3 bases and 7 bases respectively, with 18 bases between them.

This chain uses TRBV5-6 with TRBJ1-2, with 10 bases fitting TRBD1. CDR1 is SGHDT, CDR2 YYEEEE, per germline. V was clipped by 1 base and J by 4 bases; unmatched bases: 4. CDR3 length: 15 residues. CDR3 DNA sequence: TGTGCCAGCAGCTTGTTGACAGGGGGCGTCTATGGCTACACCTTC. It codes for CASSLLTGGVYGYTF. The entire variable domain, with the rest obtained from reference TRBV5-6 and TRBJ1-2, is as follows: DAGVTQSPTHLIKTRGQQVTLRCSPKSGHDTVSWYQQALGQGPQFIFQYYEEEERQRGNFPDRFSGHQFPNYSSELNVNALLLGDSALYLCASSLLTGGVYGYTFGSGTRLTVV.

This clone was observed once. The V and J genes are TRBV10-3 and TRBJ1-3, with D possibly TRBD1 on 5 matching bases. V was trimmed by 11 bases and J by 5 bases, leaving 19 bases between them. Per germline, CDR1 ENHRY and CDR2 SYGVKD. This CDR3 comprises 14 residues. CDR3 nucleotides: TGTGCCGTACACGGGACTGATGAAAGAAACACCATATATTTT. Protein product: CAVHGTDERNTIYF.

The genes are TRBV24-1 and TRBJ1-5; D is unresolved. Looked up from germline, CDR1 is KGHDR and CDR2 is SFDVKD. This CDR3 is 15 amino acids long. The ends were cut back, 1 base at V and 2 bases at J, with 8 bases in the middle. CDR3 nucleotide sequence: TGTGCCACCAGTGATTTTTGGCAGGGCAATCAGCCCCAGCATTTT. Amino acids: CATSDFWQGNQPQHF.

The chain carries TRBV7-9 and TRBJ1-3; tentatively, D is TRBD1 (6 bases). In germline, CDR1 is SEHNR, CDR2 FQNEAQ (reference sequence). The CDR3 totals 17 residues. Trimming removed 1 base at V and 0 bases at J, with 13 bases between. The CDR3 spells CASSLEWGLSSGNTIYF. The CDR3 region has the DNA TGTGCCAGCAGCTTAGAGTGGGGGCTCAGCTCTGGAAACACCATATATTTT.

The J gene is TRBJ1-5, the V gene TRBV19; 7 bases are a match to TRBD1. The germline CDR1 and CDR2 sequences are LNHDA and SQIVND (reference sequence). The junction had 5 bases not matched to a gene; V was cut back by 0 bases and J by 3 bases. The CDR3 spans 16 residues. As DNA, the CDR3 is TGTGCCAGTAGTATAGAACAGGGGCATTACAATCAGCCCCAGCATTTT. It encodes CASSIEQGHYNQPQHF.

V usage is TRBV7-2 and J usage is TRBJ1-1, with D possibly being TRBD1 (6 bases). This CDR3 is built from 14 residues. Germline-derived CDR1 and CDR2 are SGHTA and FQGNSA. Trimming left V 5 bases short and J 7 bases short, with 17 bases between. Written as DNA, the CDR3 is TGTGCCAGCAGCCTCGGGTCGACAGGCGTTGAAGCTTTCTTT. The encoded protein is CASSLGSTGVEAFF. The complete variable domain, with remaining parts taken from reference TRBV7-2 and TRBJ1-1, reads GAGVSQSPSNKVTEKGKDVELRCDPISGHTALYWYRQSLGQGLEFLIYFQGNSAPDKSGLPSDRFSAERTGGSVSTLTIQRTQQEDSAVYLCASSLGSTGVEAFFGQGTRLTVV.

The chain uses TRBV5-1 and TRBJ1-2, with TRBD1 identical over 9 bases. The length of the CDR3 is 15 residues. Germline values: CDR1 SGHRS, CDR2 YFSETQ. V lost 2 bases, J lost 6 bases, and 8 bases stayed unmatched. This CDR3 is CASSFMTGGTDGYTF. The CDR3 DNA follows: TGCGCCAGCAGCTTTATGACAGGGGGTACAGATGGCTACACCTTC.

The chain employs TRBV29-1 and TRBJ2-1, with 14 positions matching TRBD2. The V and J ends lost 5 bases and 0 bases, in that order; junction bases with no gene match: 12. This CDR3 region has 19 residues. Germline V lookup: CDR1 SQVTM, CDR2 ANQGSEA. As DNA, the CDR3 is TGCAGCGTTTCCGGGACTAGCGGGGGTCCTCTCTTCTCCTACAATGAGCAGTTCTTC. It translates to CSVSGTSGGPLFSYNEQFF.

V gene TRBV6-2 or TRBV6-3 combines with J gene TRBJ2-7; D gene unclear. Germline CDR1 reads MNHEY; CDR2 reads SVGEGT. This CDR3 is built from 12 residues. V lost 5 bases, J lost 2 bases, and 7 bases lay in between. DNA of the CDR3: TGTGCCAGCAGTGCCACAGCCTACGAGCAGTACTTC. Translation gives CASSATAYEQYF.

CDR3 sequence (DNA): TGTGCCAGCAGCCAACAAATGAACACTGAAGCTTTCTTT. Protein: CASSQQMNTEAFF. This rearrangement joins TRBV7-9 to TRBJ1-1; D is unclear. Per the germline V gene, CDR1 is SEHNR and CDR2 is FQNEAQ (reference sequence). Trimming left V 5 bases short and J 0 bases short, with 7 bases between. This CDR3 contains 13 residues.

The genes are TRBV10-2 and TRBJ1-1, with 7 bases lining up with TRBD1. The CDR3 contains 13 residues. Germline CDR1 and CDR2: WSHSY and SAAADI. Trimming took 1 base from V and 5 from J; bases not matched to a gene: 1. The CDR3 DNA reads as TGCGCCAGCAGTGAGTACAGGGGAACTGAAGCTTTCTTT. Protein product: CASSEYRGTEAFF.

This clone occurred a few times. The rearrangement links TRBV29-1 to TRBJ2-2, with 7 bases identical to TRBD2. The CDR3 length is 14 residues. CDR1 and CDR2 from the germline V gene are SQVTM and ANQGSEA. The junction had 8 bases not matched to a gene; V was cut back by 6 bases and J by 4 bases. CDR3 coding DNA: TGCAGCGTGGGAGCGGGGCAGATCACCGGGGAGCTGTTTTTT. Its protein product is CSVGAGQITGELFF.